A single sample is the source of the 21 T cell receptor beta chains below, sequenced in a study of CXCR3-negative and CXCR3-positive naive CD8 T cells (dated by TCRdb to about 2019). The data were produced on a NextSeq 550. The Human TCR Profiling Kit (MiLaboratory) was used to prepare UMI-labeled 5' RACE TRB cDNA libraries. After TCRdb reprocessed the reads, each CDR3 protein sequence was kept as one row, without DNA. In this sample's table one finds tens of thousands of distinct CDR3 sequences. Less than 1.6% of the sample goes to the ten largest clones. What was sequenced was naive CXCR3- CD8+ T cells from blood. According to the study, the label for this sample's cell subset or site signals: CD45RO-CCR7+CD27+CD95- naive CD8+ T cells lacking CXCR3 (TNR3-). The receptors were gathered from a human donor in good health. Some clones in this sample may be carry-over from other donors' samples.

The J gene is TRBJ2-2, the V gene TRBV28. The V gene's germline CDR1 is MDHEN and CDR2 SYDVKM. The CDR3 is 16 residues long. CDR3 residues: CASSLFGVPGTGELFF.

V and J are TRBV29-1 and TRBJ2-7; TCRdb gives TRBD1 as the D gene, but with no DNA this cannot be confirmed. The CDR3 extends over 16 amino acids. Germline values: CDR1 SQVTM, CDR2 ANQGSEA. CDR3 protein: CSVASAGTGPFSEQYF.

The chain carries TRBV29-1 and TRBJ2-3; TCRdb selects TRBD2, and the lack of DNA leaves this call unchecked. There are 20 residues in the CDR3. Germline CDR1 reads SQVTM; CDR2 reads ANQGSEA. CDR3 loop: CSADNPWGLAGGRNTDTQYF.

CDR3 sequence: CASSPGQGAEQYF. This chain connects TRBV7-9 to TRBJ2-7; TCRdb lists TRBD1, though no DNA is available to test this call. The CDR3 loop spans 13 amino acids. Germline loops: CDR1 SEHNR, CDR2 FQNEAQ (reference sequence).

The genes are TRBV20-1 and TRBJ2-7; absent DNA, TCRdb's TRBD1 call cannot be checked. CDR1 is DFQATT and CDR2 is SNEGSKA in the germline V gene (reference sequence). This CDR3 has 13 residues. The CDR3 spells CSARSDREYEQYF.

The CDR3 loop is CASSHPTRGNEQYF. V is TRBV7-8 and J is TRBJ2-7; without DNA, the TCRdb call of TRBD1 cannot be checked. Germline CDR1 reads SGHVS; CDR2 reads FQNEAQ. This CDR3 comprises 14 residues.

The chain recombines TRBV28 with TRBJ2-7; TCRdb returns TRBD2, unconfirmable since there is no DNA. Germline CDR1 MDHEN, CDR2 SYDVKM. The CDR3 runs 14 residues. The CDR3: CASSLAETPREQYF.

The CDR3 loop reads CASRTSGSSYNEQFF. The chain is built from TRBV6-2 or TRBV6-3 and TRBJ2-1; TCRdb names TRBD2, which stays unverified in the absence of DNA. The CDR3 runs to 15 residues. Germline-derived CDR1 and CDR2 are MNHEY and SVGEGT.

This chain's CDR3 is CASSQDWGLPNSSTDTQYF. This chain uses TRBV3-1 with TRBJ2-3; TCRdb designates TRBD2, a call that cannot be tested without DNA. Germline loops: CDR1 LGHDT, CDR2 YNNKEL (reference sequence). The CDR3 is 19 residues long.

The V call is TRBV5-1, the J call TRBJ2-5; with no DNA, the TCRdb D assignment of TRBD2 cannot be verified. The length of the CDR3 is 16 residues. Germline CDR1 SGHRS, CDR2 YFSETQ. CDR3 protein: CASSLPVRRGGETQYF.

This chain links TRBV4-3 with TRBJ2-1; TCRdb's D call, TRBD2, is unchecked because there is no DNA. The germline V gene encodes CDR1 LGHNA and CDR2 YSLEER. There are 16 residues in the CDR3. The CDR3 protein is CASSQDIGSIYNEQFF.

This chain connects TRBV2 to TRBJ2-3; TCRdb outputs TRBD1, but without DNA this stays unchecked. The V gene's germline CDR1 is SNHLY and CDR2 FYNNEI. The CDR3 length is 14 residues. CDR3 protein: CASTGTGGTDTQYF.

This chain uses TRBV7-8 with TRBJ2-1. The CDR3 extends over 13 amino acids. The germline gives CDR1 SGHVS, CDR2 FQNEAQ. The CDR3 loop is CASSLVRDNEQFF.

The CDR3 spells CASSEGAVTASSETQYF. V usage is TRBV25-1 and J usage is TRBJ2-5; TCRdb selects TRBD1, and the lack of DNA leaves this call unchecked. CDR1 and CDR2 from the germline V gene are MGHDK and SYGVNS. CDR3 size: 17 residues.

The rearrangement links TRBV6-4 to TRBJ2-1; TCRdb selects TRBD2, and the lack of DNA leaves this call unchecked. CDR1 is MRHNA, CDR2 SNTAGT, per germline. The CDR3 consists of 15 residues. The CDR3 is CASSDPGLAGQIGVF.

This chain uses TRBV4-1 with TRBJ2-7. Germline CDR1 MGHRA, CDR2 YSYEKL. This CDR3 has 13 amino acids. The CDR3 reads CASSPGFFYEQYF.

The rearrangement joins TRBV7-2 to TRBJ2-2; the D call from TCRdb, TRBD1, cannot be confirmed without DNA. Per germline, CDR1 SGHTA and CDR2 FQGNSA. This CDR3 is 16 amino acids long. The CDR3 loop reads CASSLVGGLSFGELFF.

This chain connects TRBV12-3 or TRBV12-4 to TRBJ2-5; checking the TCRdb D call of TRBD1 is not possible without DNA. The CDR3 spans 15 residues. This CDR3 is CASSTPAGPQETQYF.

By frequency, this clonotype is medium-sized. The genes are TRBV29-1 and TRBJ2-3; TCRdb proposes TRBD1, but this gene call is untestable without DNA. The CDR3 consists of 15 residues. Germline CDR1 and CDR2: SQVTM and ANQGSEA. The CDR3 here is CSVLNRDRGADTQYF.

The rearrangement uses TRBV28 and TRBJ2-1; TCRdb's D call of TRBD1 is untestable without DNA. The CDR3 totals 16 residues. The germline gives CDR1 MDHEN, CDR2 SYDVKM. The CDR3 is CASPSTRTWSYNEQLF.

CDR3 sequence reads: CSARNLEYEQFF. V gene TRBV20-1 combines with J gene TRBJ2-1. The CDR3 totals 12 residues. Germline-derived CDR1 and CDR2 are DFQATT and SNEGSKA (reference sequence).